A selection of T cell receptor beta chains follows, all from one sample in a study of preoperative IRX-2 immunotherapy in early breast cancer. Using immunoSEQ multiplex PCR, the repertoire was profiled, and TCRdb retains in-frame clones only, with some absent. In the table there are roughly 62,000 clones, roughly 95% of which are singletons. The sample was collected from a patient treated with IRX-2 immunotherapy. The source is a human donor with breast cancer. The CDR3 runs from the conserved cysteine through the conserved F or W. D genes are given only for firm matches. Size tells how often a clone was seen (once, few, many) or the class of an expanded clone, and some rows leave it out.

D | size | J | V | CDR3 | DNA
. | . | TRBJ2-1 | TRBV29-1 | CSAQLSVYEQFF | TGCAGCGCCCAGTTGTCAGTCTATGAGCAGTTCTTC
TRBD2 | . | TRBJ2-7 | TRBV4-3 | CASGKGLPPYEQYF | TGCGCCAGCGGTAAGGGACTACCCCCCTACGAGCAGTACTTC
. | . | TRBJ2-1 | TRBV7-6 | CASSLGSPGGQFF | TGTGCCAGCAGCTTAGGCTCCCCGGGTGGGCAGTTCTTC
TRBD2 | once | TRBJ2-1 | TRBV28 | CASSLGLAGQNEQFF | TGTGCCAGCAGTTTAGGCCTAGCGGGCCAAAATGAGCAGTTCTTC
. | . | TRBJ2-1 | TRBV18 | CASSPGGDYNEQFF | TGTGCCAGCTCACCTGGCGGAGACTACAATGAGCAGTTCTTC
. | . | TRBJ1-2 | TRBV5-4 | CASSDRPREGGYTF | TGTGCCAGCAGCGACCGGCCGCGCGAGGGTGGCTACACCTTC
. | . | TRBJ2-5 | TRBV4-3 | CASSRLLADKETQYF | TGCGCCAGCAGCCGACTACTAGCAGATAAAGAGACCCAGTACTTC
TRBD2 | . | TRBJ2-2 | TRBV6-5 | CASSRLAGRTGELFF | TGTGCCAGCAGCCGACTAGCGGGAAGGACCGGGGAGCTGTTTTTT
TRBD2 | . | TRBJ2-3 | TRBV4-2 | CASSQISSGREDTQYF | TGTGCCAGCAGCCAGATTTCTAGCGGGAGGGAAGATACGCAGTATTTT
. | . | TRBJ2-1 | TRBV6-1 | CASSQQDQVQFF | TGTGCCAGCAGCCAACAGGACCAGGTGCAGTTCTTC
TRBD1 | . | TRBJ2-1 | TRBV4-3 | CASSGGTGHPRIYNEQFF | TGCGCCAGCAGCGGAGGGACAGGGCATCCCCGGATTTACAATGAGCAGTTCTTC
. | . | TRBJ1-1 | TRBV5-1 | CASSLAGGSNTEAFF | TGCGCCAGCAGCTTGGCGGGGGGGTCGAACACTGAAGCTTTCTTT
TRBD2 | . | TRBJ2-2 | TRBV6-5 | CATSTGTSGRGELFF | TGTGCCACATCCACAGGGACTAGCGGGAGGGGGGAGCTGTTTTTT
TRBD2 | few | TRBJ2-5 | TRBV25-1 | CASSPGLAGSETQYF | TGTGCCAGCTCACCGGGACTAGCGGGGTCAGAGACCCAGTACTTC
. | . | TRBJ2-1 | TRBV28 | CASSLQGSQFF | TGTGCCAGCAGTTTACAGGGATCGCAGTTCTTC
. | . | TRBJ2-1 | TRBV18 | CASSGLRGNEQFF | TGTGCCAGCTCAGGTCTGAGGGGAAATGAGCAGTTCTTC
. | . | TRBJ2-4 | TRBV18 | CASSPAEAKNIQYF | TGTGCCAGCTCACCAGCCGAGGCCAAAAACATTCAGTACTTC
. | . | TRBJ1-4 | TRBV6-5 | CASSSGEWEKLFF | TGTGCCAGCAGTTCGGGGGAGTGGGAAAAACTGTTTTTT
. | . | TRBJ2-7 | TRBV11-3 | CASSLDSASYEQYF | TGTGCCAGCAGCTTAGATTCCGCCTCCTACGAGCAGTACTTC
. | once | TRBJ2-7 | TRBV2 | CASSSSEIEQYF | TGTGCCAGCAGTAGCAGCGAAATCGAGCAGTACTTC
. | . | TRBJ2-7 | TRBV13 | CASSSNPLRASYEQYF | TGTGCCAGCAGCTCGAACCCCCTCAGGGCCAGCTACGAGCAGTACTTC
TRBD1 | . | TRBJ2-7 | TRBV11-2 | CASSSARDRGIIEQYF | TGTGCCAGCAGCTCCGCGCGGGACAGGGGGATTATCGAGCAGTACTTC
TRBD1 | . | TRBJ1-5 | TRBV4-1 | CASSPHLGQGQQPQHF | TGCGCCAGCAGCCCTCATTTAGGACAGGGCCAACAGCCCCAGCATTTT
TRBD1 | . | TRBJ1-2 | TRBV29-1 | CSVGSIGSRGITNYGYTF | TGCAGCGTTGGGTCGATAGGGAGCAGGGGGATAACTAACTATGGCTACACCTTC
. | . | TRBJ1-5 | TRBV7-9 | CASSRTGRGQPQHF | TGTGCCAGCAGCCGTACAGGTAGGGGCCAGCCCCAGCATTTT
. | . | TRBJ2-2 | TRBV6-1 | CASSAQASKNTGELFF | TGTGCCAGCAGTGCTCAGGCCTCCAAGAACACCGGGGAGCTGTTTTTT
TRBD1 | . | TRBJ2-7 | TRBV29-1 | CSVDRGDRGDYEQYF | TGCAGCGTTGATAGGGGCGACAGGGGCGATTACGAGCAGTACTTC